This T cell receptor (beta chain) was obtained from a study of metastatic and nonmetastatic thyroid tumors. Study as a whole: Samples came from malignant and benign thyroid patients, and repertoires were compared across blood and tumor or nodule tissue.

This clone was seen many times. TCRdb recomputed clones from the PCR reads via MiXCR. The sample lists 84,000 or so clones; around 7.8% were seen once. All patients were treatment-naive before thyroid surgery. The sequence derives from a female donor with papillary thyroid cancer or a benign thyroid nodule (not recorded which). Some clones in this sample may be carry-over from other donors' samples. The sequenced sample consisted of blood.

The CDR3 coding sequence is TGTGCCAGCTCACCAGGGACCACGGGCGGAAACACCATATATTTT. Protein sequence: CASSPGTTGGNTIYF. The gene calls are TRBV18 and TRBJ1-3, with a possible D match to TRBD1 (5 bases). The CDR3 consists of 15 residues. In germline, CDR1 is KGHSH, CDR2 LQKENI. V lost 2 bases, J lost 4 bases, and 12 bases lay in between.